This T cell receptor beta chain emerged from a study (dated by TCRdb to 2015 to 2016). The library relied on RT-PCR. The sequencer was an Illumina MiSeq. TCRdb's own reprocessing of the public reads used fastp at Q25 and MiXCR and kept productive beta chains. Each CDR3 protein appears once, grouped with its most common genes and DNA. In all, the sample holds about 680,000 distinct CDR3 sequences, and 11% to 15% of those were seen once. About 3.6% of the sample is in the top ten clones. V lost 0 bases and J lost 12 bases; the stretch between them is 12 bases long. The CDR3, cysteine through phenylalanine, is 12 amino acids long. The sequence is cut down to CDR3 DNA, 36 bases in frame from base 1. CDR1 and CDR2, looked up from the germline V gene, are SGHDT and YYEEEE. A note on this clonotype: Its antigen has not been determined. Per-base quality was not reported, and no clone a single base away is much larger than it.

The TCR sequence derives from a female donor in good health, serving as a healthy control. The sample taken for sequencing was memory CD4+ T cells from blood. Recombination joined TRBV5-6 with TRBJ1-2; the D gene is not confidently resolved. The CDR3 corresponds to CASSLVIGFDTF. The DNA sequence is given as TGTGCCAGCAGCTTGGTTATAGGGTTTGACACCTTC.